This is a list of T cell receptor beta chains from one sample in a study of cytomegalovirus exposure and HLA in healthy donors. Method: immunoSEQ multiplex PCR; TCRdb's copy keeps in-frame clones and lacks some. The profile covers 150,000 or so clones, with roughly 80% appearing a single time and over 13% taken by the ten largest. The sample was PBMCs. These receptors came from a woman aged 40 to 50 in good health and CMV-seronegative. CDR3s include the opening cysteine and the closing phenylalanine or tryptophan. Each record gives: D gene, J gene, V gene, clone size, CDR3 protein, CDR3 DNA. D genes are given only for firm matches. Where a row states a size, it is once, few, many or the class of an expanded clone; other rows omit it.

. | TRBJ2-5 | TRBV7-2 | . | CASSLGGRTLQTQYF | TGTGCCAGCAGCTTAGGGGGGAGGACGCTGCAGACCCAGTACTTC
. | TRBJ2-2 | TRBV6-6 | once | CASSYGDGRPGELFF | TGTGCCAGCAGTTACGGGGATGGGAGGCCCGGGGAGCTGTTTTTT
. | TRBJ1-4 | TRBV5-4 | . | CASSRREGEKLFF | TGTGCCAGCAGCCGTCGGGAAGGGGAAAAACTGTTTTTT
. | TRBJ1-6 | TRBV15 | . | CATSMRPTPFYNSPLHF | TGTGCCACCAGCATGCGGCCGACTCCCTTTTATAATTCACCCCTCCACTTT
. | TRBJ2-7 | TRBV5-5 | . | CASQGRWPNYEQYF | TGTGCCAGCCAGGGTCGGTGGCCCAACTACGAGCAGTACTTC
. | TRBJ2-5 | TRBV5-1 | . | CASSLVGEETQYF | TGCGCCAGCAGCTTGGTCGGAGAAGAGACCCAGTACTTC
. | TRBJ1-2 | TRBV6-5 | . | CASNPRGGPGYGYTF | TGTGCCAGCAATCCACGGGGGGGGCCAGGCTATGGCTACACCTTC
TRBD2 | TRBJ2-5 | TRBV10-3 | . | CAISRTSGGLLAETQYF | TGTGCCATCAGTAGAACTAGCGGGGGCTTACTTGCGGAGACCCAGTACTTC
. | TRBJ1-4 | TRBV5-4 | few | CASSLDGLATNEKLFF | TGTGCCAGCAGCTTGGACGGACTTGCAACTAATGAAAAACTGTTTTTT
. | TRBJ1-2 | TRBV7-2 | . | CASSLATEGYTF | TGTGCCAGCAGCTTAGCAACGGAGGGCTACACCTTC
. | TRBJ2-1 | TRBV6-1 | . | CASSEWGAYNEQFF | TGTGCCAGCAGTGAGTGGGGGGCCTACAATGAGCAGTTCTTC
. | TRBJ2-3 | TRBV29-1 | . | CSVEEAEGGTDTQYF | TGCAGCGTTGAAGAGGCGGAGGGAGGCACAGATACGCAGTATTTT
. | TRBJ2-7 | TRBV4-3 | . | CASSQDWGGFYEQYF | TGCGCCAGCAGCCAAGATTGGGGCGGTTTCTACGAGCAGTACTTC
TRBD1 | TRBJ2-7 | TRBV5-1 | . | CASRPTGADEQYF | TGCGCCAGCAGACCTACAGGGGCGGACGAGCAGTACTTC
. | TRBJ1-5 | TRBV10-2 | . | CASSDPPRGELQPQHF | TGCGCCAGCAGTGACCCTCCCCGTGGGGAGCTTCAGCCCCAGCATTTT
TRBD2 | TRBJ2-5 | TRBV2 | . | CASSVGASGGVLETQYF | TGTGCCAGCAGTGTAGGGGCTAGCGGGGGGGTTCTGGAGACCCAGTACTTC
. | TRBJ1-1 | TRBV6-7 | . | CASSYGHLLNTEAFF | TGTGCCAGCAGTTATGGGCACCTCCTGAACACTGAAGCTTTCTTT
TRBD2 | TRBJ2-3 | TRBV15 | . | CATSRGGGTSADTQYF | TGTGCCACCAGCAGAGGGGGGGGGACTAGCGCTGATACGCAGTATTTT